Within the sample, the clone carrying this TCR beta chain is medium-sized (0.01 to 0.1%). Its antigen is still unknown. This sample is part of a study of molecular identifiers for immune sequencing clone quantification. Study-level information: For replicates, RNA isolated from roughly 21,000 or 96,000 naive CD8 cells was divided into five portions, of which four were sequenced. General observations from the study: Whereas naive cells kept under 1% of molecules in clones above 20 RNA copies, such clones held over 99% in effectors.

CDR1 is SEHNR and CDR2 is FQNEAQ in the germline V gene (reference sequence). V was clipped by 4 bases and J by 1 base, with 10 bases between them. The length of the CDR3 is 14 residues. MiXCR, run by TCRdb on the PCR reads, gives a single entry per CDR3 protein. This sample has some 8,500 distinct CDR3 sequences, with around 15% found just once. This chain links TRBV7-9 with TRBJ1-1, with D uncertain. Source material: naive CD8+ T cells from blood, with Jurkat cell RNA spiked in. Subset given: FACS-sorted CD8+CD4-CCR7+CD45RA+ naive T cells. The receptor comes from a human donor in good health. Some libraries in this study had Jurkat cell RNA spiked in. The CDR3 region is CASSSWTENTEAFF. DNA for the CDR3: TGTGCCAGCAGCTCCTGGACGGAGAACACTGAAGCTTTCTTT.